This passage covers 14 T cell receptor beta chains from one sample sequenced in a study of T cell clonotyping in hematopoietic cell transplantation. Generated by immunoSEQ multiplex PCR, the TCRdb table keeps only in-frame clones and is missing some. The sample holds some 30,000 clones, 60% to 85% seen once. The time point was: recipient sample about 28 days before transplant, after cytoreduction. This specimen consisted of peripheral blood mononuclear cells, obtained before stem cell transplant. These receptors came from a woman aged 30 to 39 with chronic myeloid leukemia. Some clones in this sample may be carry-over from other donors' samples.

This sequence joins TRBV5-1 and TRBJ1-1; TRBD1 might be the D (5 bases). Trimming took off 4 bases at V and 2 bases at J, with 9 bases between the two ends. The CDR3 is 13 amino acids. CDR1 is SGHRS and CDR2 is YFSETQ in the germline V gene. This CDR3 is CASSPGPNTEAFF. Written as DNA, the CDR3 is TGCGCCAGCAGCCCAGGGCCTAACACTGAAGCTTTCTTT.

The chain has TRBV5-1 and TRBJ2-3, with D hard to call. Trimming removed 2 bases from V and 6 bases from J, with 7 bases in between. CDR1 SGHRS and CDR2 YFSETQ come from the germline V gene. The length of the CDR3 is 12 residues. The CDR3 here is CASSFVKDTQYF. As DNA, the CDR3 is TGCGCCAGCAGCTTCGTGAAGGATACGCAGTATTTT.

The CDR3 DNA reads as TGTGCCAGCACTACAGGGAGAAATTCACCCCTCCACTTT. Amino acids: CASTTGRNSPLHF. The gene calls are TRBV5-4 and TRBJ1-6; D is possibly TRBD1 (6 bases). Germline V gene lookup returns CDR1 SGHNT and CDR2 YYREEE (reference sequence). V lost 6 bases, J lost 7 bases, and 11 bases lay in between. CDR3 length equals 13 residues. Filled out from reference TRBV5-4 and TRBJ1-6, the complete variable domain reads ETGVTQSPTHLIKTRGQQVTLRCSSQSGHNTVSWYQQALGQGPQFIFQYYREEENGRGNFPPRFSGLQFPNYSSELNVNALELDDSALYLCASTTGRNSPLHFGNGTRLTVT.

This chain joins TRBV29-1 and TRBJ2-7; 8 nucleotides agree with TRBD1. Germline trimming cut 4 bases from V and 6 bases from J; bases unmatched to any gene: 11. Germline lookup yields CDR1 SQVTM and CDR2 ANQGSEA. This CDR3 is 14 amino acids long. The CDR3, as DNA: TGCAGCGTTGTGGACAGGGATGGATTACGCGAGCAGTACTTC. It translates to CSVVDRDGLREQYF.

The V gene is TRBV6-6, the J gene TRBJ1-3; no clear D gene. The V end lost 0 bases, the J end lost 2 bases, and 8 bases lay between the germline ends. Germline CDR1 reads MNHNY; CDR2 reads SVGAGI (reference sequence). This CDR3 spans 15 amino acids. CDR3: CASSYSRDTGNTIYF. CDR3 nucleotides: TGTGCCAGCAGTTACTCGCGGGATACTGGAAACACCATATATTTT.

The chain carries TRBV19 and TRBJ2-1; D remains unclear. Per germline, CDR1 LNHDA and CDR2 SQIVND (reference sequence). The CDR3 sequence is 15 residues long. The V gene lost 5 bases and the J gene lost 0 bases, with 11 bases spanning the gap. CDR3 in amino acids: CASSHGGSSYNEQFF. CDR3 DNA sequence: TGTGCCAGTAGTCACGGTGGAAGCTCCTACAATGAGCAGTTCTTC.

The gene calls are TRBV7-9 and TRBJ1-4; 9 nucleotides align to TRBD1. The J segment lost 6 bases and the V segment lost 5 bases, leaving 4 bases of the junction unmatched. The length of the CDR3 is 14 residues. The germline CDR1 and CDR2 sequences are SEHNR and FQNEAQ (reference sequence). The CDR3 loop is CASSRQGVHEKLFF. CDR3 sequence (DNA): TGTGCCAGCAGCCGACAGGGGGTACATGAAAAACTGTTTTTT.

The chain employs TRBV10-3 and TRBJ1-2, with D possibly being TRBD1 (5 bases). The germline V and J ends were trimmed by 8 bases and 3 bases, with 10 bases remaining between them. The CDR3 sequence is 12 residues long. CDR1 is ENHRY, CDR2 SYGVKD, per germline. The CDR3 is CAIAGGDYGYTF. Written as DNA, the CDR3 is TGTGCCATCGCGGGGGGGGACTATGGCTACACCTTC.

The chain carries TRBV28 and TRBJ2-3; 14 nucleotides line up with TRBD2. Germline lookup yields CDR1 MDHEN and CDR2 SYDVKM. This CDR3 has 16 residues. The trim removed 5 bases at V and 5 bases at J, leaving 6 bases unmatched. In DNA, the CDR3 is TGTGCCAGCAGTCCCCGGACTAGCGGGGGGAGAGATACGCAGTATTTT. This encodes CASSPRTSGGRDTQYF.

In this sample, this clone turned up a few times. V is TRBV2 and J is TRBJ1-2, with unresolved D. The CDR3 contains 11 residues. Trimming cost V 5 bases and J 0 bases, with 1 base left between them. Germline V gives CDR1 SNHLY, CDR2 FYNNEI. The CDR3 nucleotides read TGTGCCAGCAGTTCTAACTATGGCTACACCTTC. As protein: CASSSNYGYTF.

The rearrangement joins TRBV7-8 to TRBJ1-6; possible D gene TRBD1, 5 bases. V dropped 4 bases and J dropped 10 bases, with 14 bases sitting between them. Per germline, CDR1 SGHVS and CDR2 FQNEAQ. This CDR3 is built from 14 residues. CDR3 nucleotides: TGTGCCAGCAGCTCTTGGGGGAGTGGGTCACCCCTCCACTTT. It encodes CASSSWGSGSPLHF.

The chain employs TRBV30 and TRBJ1-5; D is perhaps TRBD1 (6 bases). Germline values: CDR1 GTSNPN, CDR2 SVGIG (reference sequence). Trimming removed 0 bases at V and 4 bases at J, with 13 bases between. The CDR3 extends over 15 amino acids. The CDR3 here is CAWSVEGGGNQPQHF. The DNA for the CDR3 is TGTGCCTGGAGTGTTGAGGGAGGGGGGAATCAGCCCCAGCATTTT.

The chain employs TRBV6-6 and TRBJ1-6, with 9 nucleotides matching TRBD1. The germline V gene encodes CDR1 MNHNY and CDR2 SVGAGI (reference sequence). The CDR3 totals 16 residues. V trimming: 4 bases; J trimming: 5 bases; junction bases outside the gene matches: 6. CDR3 amino acids: CASSLQGARNNSPLHF. The CDR3 DNA reads TGTGCCAGCAGTTTACAGGGGGCGCGGAATAATTCACCCCTCCACTTT.

The V gene is TRBV19, the J gene TRBJ1-6, with D unclear. The CDR3 is made up of 12 amino acids. The germline V gene has CDR1 LNHDA and CDR2 SQIVND (reference sequence). V was clipped by 8 bases and J by 7 bases, with 9 bases between them. For the CDR3, the DNA is TGTGCCAGTGGACCCAGGAATTCACCCCTCCACTTT. This codes for CASGPRNSPLHF.